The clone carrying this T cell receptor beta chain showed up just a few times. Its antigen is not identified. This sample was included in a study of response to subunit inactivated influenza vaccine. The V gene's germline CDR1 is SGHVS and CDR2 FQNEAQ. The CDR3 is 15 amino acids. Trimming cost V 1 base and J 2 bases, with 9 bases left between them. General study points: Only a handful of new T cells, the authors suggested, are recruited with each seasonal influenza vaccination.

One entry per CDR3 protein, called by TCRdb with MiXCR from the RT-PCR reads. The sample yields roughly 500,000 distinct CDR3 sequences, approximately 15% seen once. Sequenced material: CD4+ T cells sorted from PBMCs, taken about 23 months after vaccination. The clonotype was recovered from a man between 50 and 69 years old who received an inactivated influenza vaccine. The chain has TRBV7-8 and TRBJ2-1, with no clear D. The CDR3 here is CASSLVRVTYNEQFF. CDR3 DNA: TGTGCCAGCAGCTTAGTTAGGGTTACCTACAATGAGCAGTTCTTC. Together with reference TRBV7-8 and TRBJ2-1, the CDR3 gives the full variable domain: GAGVSQSPRYKVAKRGQDVALRCDPISGHVSLFWYQQALGQGPEFLTYFQNEAQLDKSGLPSDRFFAERPEGSVSTLKIQRTQQEDSAVYLCASSLVRVTYNEQFFGPGTRLTVL.